The count of the clone carrying this T cell receptor beta chain is one. Germline lookup yields CDR1 ENHRY and CDR2 SYGVKD. The CDR3 is 13 amino acids. V was shortened by 4 bases and J by 0 bases, with 6 bases between the two germline ends. The data were obtained in a study of T cells after somatic rescue of genetic block. This table comes from immunoSEQ multiplex PCR, and its TCRdb copy is limited to in-frame clones, with some not included. The profile shows around 50,000 clones, approximately 96% of them singletons. The gene calls are TRBV10-3 and TRBJ1-1; D unclear. The receptor was derived from a child younger than two. What was sequenced was peripheral blood mononuclear cells (PBMCs). The CDR3 DNA reads TGTGCCATCAGTGTCGACATGAACACTGAAGCTTTCTTT. The encoded protein is CAISVDMNTEAFF.